The 27 T cell receptor beta chains presented below share a single source sample, sequenced in a study of blood T cell repertoires in COVID-19. Clones were read by immunoSEQ multiplex PCR, and TCRdb kept only the in-frame ones, dropping some. The sample lists tens of thousands of clones, around 75% seen once, with around 59% in the top ten. Sample: peripheral blood. The receptors here all came from a man aged 80 or over with acute or convalescent COVID-19.

This clone was observed once. J is TRBJ1-2 and V is TRBV6-6; weak D call: TRBD1 (6 bases). This CDR3 has 17 amino acids. V lost 5 bases, J lost 0 bases, and 19 bases lay in between. CDR1 and CDR2 from the germline V gene are MNHNY and SVGAGI (reference sequence). In nucleotides, the CDR3 is TGTGCCAGCAGTCCGACAGGACGGGACACTCCTAACTATGGCTACACCTTC. Translation gives CASSPTGRDTPNYGYTF.

As regards this clone: Relative to the germline gene, one junction end is altered; a read error may explain this. J is TRBJ2-1 and V is TRBV7-3; 7 bases are a match to TRBD2. The CDR3 covers 16 residues. CDR1 is SGHTA, CDR2 FQGTGA, per germline. In DNA, the CDR3 is TGTGCCAGCAGTTTAACCCGGCTAGCGGAGGGGAATGAGCAGTTCTTC. It is translated as CASSLTRLAEGNEQFF.

The chain employs TRBV28 and TRBJ1-6; D remains ambiguous. Germline V gives CDR1 MDHEN, CDR2 SYDVKM. Deletions cut 6 bases from V and 0 bases from J, with 12 bases between. The CDR3 consists of 16 residues. Written as DNA, the CDR3 is TGTGCCAGCAGGACGGGAGGGAGCTCCTATAATTCACCCCTCCACTTT. This codes for CASRTGGSSYNSPLHF.

This chain uses TRBV10-3 with TRBJ1-6, with 9 bases fitting TRBD1. Trimming took 8 bases from V and 7 from J; bases not matched to a gene: 3. Germline V gene lookup returns CDR1 ENHRY and CDR2 SYGVKD. This CDR3 region has 13 residues. The CDR3 nucleotides read TGTGCCATCCGGGACAGGGCCAATTCACCCCTCCACTTT. This translates into CAIRDRANSPLHF.

The chain has TRBV28 and TRBJ2-4; 10 nucleotides match TRBD1. In germline, CDR1 is MDHEN, CDR2 SYDVKM. V gave up 6 bases and J gave up 7 bases; unmatched junction bases: 3. This CDR3 is built from 13 residues. CDR3: CASSRGQGNIQYF. The CDR3 coding sequence is TGTGCCAGCAGCAGGGGACAGGGGAACATTCAGTACTTC.

V gene TRBV19 combines with J gene TRBJ1-1, with 8 nucleotides matching TRBD1. V shed 5 bases and J 5 bases; nucleotides not matched to a gene: 7. The CDR3 is made up of 14 amino acids. Germline V gene data show CDR1 as LNHDA and CDR2 as SQIVND (reference sequence). The CDR3 here is CASSATGGGTEAFF. As DNA, the CDR3 is TGTGCCAGTAGTGCAACAGGGGGGGGTACTGAAGCTTTCTTT.

J is TRBJ2-1 and V is TRBV7-8, with D maybe TRBD2 (6 bases). The ends were cut back, 2 bases at V and 8 bases at J, with 16 bases in the middle. This CDR3 has 15 residues. CDR1 is SGHVS, CDR2 FQNEAQ, per germline. The CDR3 coding sequence is TGTGCCAGCAGCTTACCGCGGGGCCGCGGGGATGAGCAGTTCTTC. Translating it yields CASSLPRGRGDEQFF. The full variable domain, in which reference TRBV7-8 and TRBJ2-1 provide the parts outside the CDR3, is GAGVSQSPRYKVAKRGQDVALRCDPISGHVSLFWYQQALGQGPEFLTYFQNEAQLDKSGLPSDRFFAERPEGSVSTLKIQRTQQEDSAVYLCASSLPRGRGDEQFFGPGTRLTVL.

The chain joins TRBV19 to TRBJ1-5; no firm D call. The CDR3 is made up of 15 amino acids. Germline V CDR1 and CDR2: LNHDA, SQIVND (reference sequence). V was clipped by 5 bases and J by 2 bases, with 13 bases between them. This CDR3 reads CASSVSPVGNQPQHF. CDR3 in DNA: TGTGCCAGTAGTGTCTCGCCGGTCGGCAATCAGCCCCAGCATTTT. The variable domain in full, with the rest retrieved from reference TRBV19 and TRBJ1-5, is DGGITQSPKYLFRKEGQNVTLSCEQNLNHDAMYWYRQDPGQGLRLIYYSQIVNDFQKGDIAEGYSVSREKKESFPLTVTSAQKNPTAFYLCASSVSPVGNQPQHFGDGTRLSIL.

The rearrangement links TRBV19 to TRBJ2-3; tentative D call: TRBD2 (6 bases). Germline values: CDR1 LNHDA, CDR2 SQIVND (reference sequence). Trimming pared 9 bases from V and 0 bases from J, leaving 10 bases between. This CDR3 has 13 residues. This CDR3 reads CARGGISTDTQYF. CDR3 coding DNA: TGTGCCAGGGGGGGAATTAGCACAGATACGCAGTATTTT.

This clone has a single count. V and J are TRBV3-1 (or the pseudogene TRBV3-2) and TRBJ2-2, with D maybe TRBD1 (6 bases). The CDR3 extends over 16 amino acids. CDR1 LGHDT and CDR2 YNNKEL come from the germline V gene (reference sequence). V shed 1 base and J shed 5 bases, with 14 bases lying between them. The CDR3 DNA reads as TGTGCCAGCAGCCAAGTACAGGGCAGTAGAACCGGGGAGCTGTTTTTT. Amino acid sequence: CASSQVQGSRTGELFF.

This clone has ten or more counts. V and J are TRBV11-2 and TRBJ1-5; 11 bases are shared with TRBD1. CDR1 SGHAT and CDR2 FQNNGV come from the germline V gene. The CDR3 runs 18 residues. V trimming: 0 bases; J trimming: 6 bases; junction bases outside the gene matches: 10. CDR3 nucleotides: TGTGCCAGCAGCTTAGACCCCGGGACAGGGGGGTTTGGTCAGCCCCAGCATTTT. Its protein is CASSLDPGTGGFGQPQHF. The entire variable domain, with the rest obtained from reference TRBV11-2 and TRBJ1-5, is as follows: EAGVAQSPRYKIIEKRQSVAFWCNPISGHATLYWYQQILGQGPKLLIQFQNNGVVDDSQLPKDRFSAERLKGVDSTLKIQPAKLEDSAVYLCASSLDPGTGGFGQPQHFGDGTRLSIL.

V is TRBV6-5 and J is TRBJ1-6; 7 nucleotides agree with TRBD1. Germline assignment: CDR1 MNHEY and CDR2 SVGAGI. V lost 6 bases and J lost 7; bases outside the gene matches: 6. This CDR3 is 14 amino acids long. CDR3 nucleotide sequence: TGTGCCAGCAGGGGGCCAGGGGGAAATTCACCCCTCCACTTT. Translating it yields CASRGPGGNSPLHF.

The V call is TRBV9, the J call TRBJ1-2, with 7 positions matching TRBD1. CDR3 length equals 15 residues. Trimming cost V 4 bases and J 6 bases; bases outside gene matches: 12. Germline CDR1 is SGDLS and CDR2 is YYNGEE. The CDR3 bases are TGTGCCAGCAGCCCCCAGACAGGGTGGCAACATGGCTACACCTTC. It is translated as CASSPQTGWQHGYTF.

This chain connects TRBV11-2 to TRBJ2-7; the D gene is possibly TRBD2 (6 bases). Deletions cut 1 base from V and 4 bases from J, with 11 bases between. The CDR3 loop spans 14 amino acids. CDR1 is SGHAT, CDR2 FQNNGV, per germline. Written as DNA, the CDR3 is TGTGCCAGCAGCTTAGCTGCAGGGAGGTACGAGCAGTACTTC. Protein: CASSLAAGRYEQYF. The variable domain in full, with the rest retrieved from reference TRBV11-2 and TRBJ2-7, is EAGVAQSPRYKIIEKRQSVAFWCNPISGHATLYWYQQILGQGPKLLIQFQNNGVVDDSQLPKDRFSAERLKGVDSTLKIQPAKLEDSAVYLCASSLAAGRYEQYFGPGTRLTVT.

In DNA form, the CDR3 reads TGTGCCAGTAGTAGAGTAGCGGACGGGAGGGCCGGGTATGAGCAGTTCTTC. It codes for CASSRVADGRAGYEQFF. The chain has TRBV19 and TRBJ2-1; 8 bases fit TRBD2. Germline CDR1 is LNHDA and CDR2 is SQIVND (reference sequence). The CDR3 sequence is 17 residues long. After removal of 4 bases from V and 8 bases from J, the junction contained 16 bases not matched to a gene.

The chain joins TRBV20-1 to TRBJ2-5; D is unresolved. Germline-derived CDR1 and CDR2 are DFQATT and SNEGSKA (reference sequence). The V end lost 3 bases, the J end lost 2 bases, and 16 bases lay between the germline ends. The CDR3 has 15 amino acids. CDR3 loop: CSASLNILLQETQYF. For the CDR3, the DNA is TGCAGTGCTAGTTTAAATATACTCCTACAAGAGACCCAGTACTTC.

The chain joins TRBV7-3 to TRBJ1-1; D gene uncertain. V was cut by 2 bases and J by 2 bases, with 9 bases left in between. The CDR3 has 14 residues. Germline CDR1 reads SGHTA; CDR2 reads FQGTGA. The CDR3 DNA reads TGTGCCAGCAGCTTAGGTCCCACTAACACTGAAGCTTTCTTT. Translation gives CASSLGPTNTEAFF. The full variable domain, rest sourced from reference TRBV7-3 and TRBJ1-1, is GAGVSQTPSNKVTEKGKYVELRCDPISGHTALYWYRQSLGQGPEFLIYFQGTGAADDSGLPNDRFFAVRPEGSVSTLKIQRTERGDSAVYLCASSLGPTNTEAFFGQGTRLTVV.

V usage is TRBV18 and J usage is TRBJ2-1, with 14 bases aligning to TRBD2. Germline V CDR1 and CDR2: KGHSH, LQKENI. The V segment lost 4 bases and the J segment 9 bases; nucleotides outside the gene matches: 8. The CDR3 has 16 residues. The CDR3 DNA follows: TGTGCCAGCTCACGCCCGACTAGCGGGAGGGCCCCTGAGCAGTTCTTC. Translation: CASSRPTSGRAPEQFF.

The rearrangement uses TRBV28 and TRBJ2-1, with 8 bases aligning to TRBD1. V lost 4 bases to trimming and J lost 9 bases; unmatched junction nucleotides: 8. The CDR3 has 14 residues. The V gene's germline CDR1 is MDHEN and CDR2 SYDVKM. CDR3 residues: CASSSPAGGTEQFF. The CDR3 nucleotides are TGTGCCAGCAGTTCCCCAGCAGGGGGCACTGAGCAGTTCTTC. The full variable domain, completed using reference TRBV28 and TRBJ2-1, is DVKVTQSSRYLVKRTGEKVFLECVQDMDHENMFWYRQDPGLGLRLIYFSYDVKMKEKGDIPEGYSVSREKKERFSLILESASTNQTSMYLCASSSPAGGTEQFFGPGTRLTVL.

The chain combines TRBV7-2 with TRBJ2-1; TRBD2 aligns across 9 bases. Per the germline V gene, CDR1 is SGHTA and CDR2 is FQGNSA. CDR3 size: 15 residues. The trim removed 5 bases at V and 5 bases at J, leaving 7 bases unmatched. CDR3 in amino acids: CASSPWASGNNEQFF. For the CDR3, the DNA is TGTGCCAGCAGCCCCTGGGCTAGCGGGAACAATGAGCAGTTCTTC.

This chain's CDR3 is CASSYSTSGPYEQYF. The CDR3 bases are TGTGCCAGCAGTTATTCAACTAGCGGCCCCTACGAGCAGTACTTC. The rearrangement links TRBV6-5 to TRBJ2-7; 8 bases map to TRBD2. CDR3 size: 15 residues. J gave up 2 bases and V 3 bases, and 6 bases lay outside the gene matches. Germline CDR1 and CDR2: MNHEY and SVGAGI.

The gene calls are TRBV28 and TRBJ2-7; 8 nucleotides agree with TRBD1. The trim removed 6 bases at V and 5 bases at J, leaving 18 bases unmatched. Germline-derived CDR1 and CDR2 are MDHEN and SYDVKM. This CDR3 has 17 amino acids. CDR3 amino acids: CASSRDRRQGRSHEQYF. The CDR3 nucleotides are TGTGCCAGCAGCAGGGACAGGAGGCAGGGGAGGTCCCACGAGCAGTACTTC. The variable domain in full, with the rest retrieved from reference TRBV28 and TRBJ2-7, is DVKVTQSSRYLVKRTGEKVFLECVQDMDHENMFWYRQDPGLGLRLIYFSYDVKMKEKGDIPEGYSVSREKKERFSLILESASTNQTSMYLCASSRDRRQGRSHEQYFGPGTRLTVT.

The rearrangement links TRBV7-6 to TRBJ2-7; the D is unclear. Germline CDR1 and CDR2: SGHVS and FNYEAQ. The CDR3 is 14 residues long. The V end lost 1 base, the J end lost 2 bases, and 9 bases lay between the germline ends. CDR3 coding DNA: TGTGCCAGCAGCTTAGGAGGAACCGCCTACGAGCAGTACTTC. Protein product: CASSLGGTAYEQYF.

The V and J genes are TRBV5-1 and TRBJ2-7, with a weak D call TRBD1 (5 bases). The length of the CDR3 is 11 residues. Trimming stripped 4 bases from V and 4 bases from J, with 6 bases between. The germline CDR1 and CDR2 sequences are SGHRS and YFSETQ. CDR3 bases: TGCGCCAGCAGCCAGGGTTACGAGCAGTACTTC. It yields the protein CASSQGYEQYF.

The J gene is TRBJ2-7, the V gene TRBV12-3 or TRBV12-4; D is perhaps TRBD2 (6 bases). The length of the CDR3 is 13 residues. Trimming removed 3 bases from V and 7 bases from J, with 13 bases in between. This CDR3 reads CASSFRGREEQYF. In DNA, the CDR3 is TGTGCCAGCAGTTTTAGGGGCCGGGAGGAGCAGTACTTC.

J is TRBJ2-1 and V is TRBV7-8, with TRBD2 matching over 14 bases. After removal of 5 bases from V and 7 bases from J, the junction contained 4 bases not matched to a gene. CDR1 SGHVS and CDR2 FQNEAQ come from the germline V gene. The CDR3 covers 15 residues. CDR3 loop: CASSMTSGRVNEQFF. CDR3 nucleotide sequence: TGTGCCAGCAGCATGACTAGCGGGAGGGTTAATGAGCAGTTCTTC. Filled out from reference TRBV7-8 and TRBJ2-1, the complete variable domain reads GAGVSQSPRYKVAKRGQDVALRCDPISGHVSLFWYQQALGQGPEFLTYFQNEAQLDKSGLPSDRFFAERPEGSVSTLKIQRTQQEDSAVYLCASSMTSGRVNEQFFGPGTRLTVL.

This clone occurred once. The chain combines TRBV20-1 with TRBJ2-1; a weak D match, TRBD2 (6 bases). The germline CDR1 and CDR2 sequences are DFQATT and SNEGSKA (reference sequence). V was cut by 5 bases and J by 10 bases, with 12 bases left in between. This CDR3 has 11 amino acids. CDR3 nucleotide sequence: TGCAGTGCTTCACGGGACTTGGAGCAGTTCTTC. Protein product: CSASRDLEQFF.